Detailed here is one T cell receptor beta chain. An end of the junction differs from the germline gene, which may be a read error. CDR3 length: 13 residues. Germline V gene data show CDR1 as SNHLY and CDR2 as FYNNEI. The sample comes from a study of blood T cells in healthy people across ages. Study-level background: Per two T cells, about one barcoded beta molecule was captured through template switching.

Using a J-beta primer mix together with a sample-barcoded 5' primer, a second PCR was run for 7 to 11 cycles. Tags on each cDNA molecule came from a template-switch adaptor with 12 random nucleotides. Each CDR3 protein is one row after TCRdb ran MiXCR on the 5' RACE reads. In the table there are roughly 800,000 distinct CDR3 sequences, about 55% of which are singletons. V and J are TRBV2 and TRBJ1-6; D is ambiguous. The clonotype was recovered from a man older than 75 in good health. Sequencing was carried out using blood. The CDR3 DNA reads TGTGCCAGCAGGGAAGGGCACTCTTCACCCCTCCACTTT. It encodes CASREGHSSPLHF.